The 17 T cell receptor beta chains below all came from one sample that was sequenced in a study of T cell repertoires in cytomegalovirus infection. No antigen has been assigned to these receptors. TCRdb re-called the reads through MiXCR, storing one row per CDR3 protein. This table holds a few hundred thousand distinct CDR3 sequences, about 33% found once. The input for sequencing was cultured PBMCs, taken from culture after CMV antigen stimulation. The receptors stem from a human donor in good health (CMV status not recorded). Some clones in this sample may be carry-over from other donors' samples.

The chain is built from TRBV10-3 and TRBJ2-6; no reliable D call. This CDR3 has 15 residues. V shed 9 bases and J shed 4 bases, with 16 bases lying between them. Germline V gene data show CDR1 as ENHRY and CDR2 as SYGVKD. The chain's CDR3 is CAMMSGSGGANVLTF. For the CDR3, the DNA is TGTGCCATGATGTCCGGCTCTGGGGGGGCCAACGTCCTGACTTTC.

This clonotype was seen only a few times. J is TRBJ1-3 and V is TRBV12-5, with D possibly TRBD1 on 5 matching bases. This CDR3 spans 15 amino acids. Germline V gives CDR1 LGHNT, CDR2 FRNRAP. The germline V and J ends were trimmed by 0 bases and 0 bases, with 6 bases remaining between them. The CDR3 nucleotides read TGTGCTAGTGGTTTGGTAACAGGCTCTGGAAACACCATATATTTT. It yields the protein CASGLVTGSGNTIYF.

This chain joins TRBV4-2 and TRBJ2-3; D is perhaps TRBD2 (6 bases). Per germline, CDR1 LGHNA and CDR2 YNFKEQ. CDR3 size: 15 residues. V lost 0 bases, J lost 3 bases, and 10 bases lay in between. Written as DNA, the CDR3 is TGTGCCAGCAGCCAAGAAGTAGGAGGGACAGATACGCAGTATTTT. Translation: CASSQEVGGTDTQYF.

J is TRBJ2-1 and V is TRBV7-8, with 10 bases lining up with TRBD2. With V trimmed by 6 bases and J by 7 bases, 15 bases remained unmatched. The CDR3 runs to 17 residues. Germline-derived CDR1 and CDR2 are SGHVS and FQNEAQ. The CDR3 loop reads CASRPLRLAGALNEQFF. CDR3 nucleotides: TGTGCCAGCAGGCCCTTGAGGCTAGCGGGAGCTTTGAATGAGCAGTTCTTC.

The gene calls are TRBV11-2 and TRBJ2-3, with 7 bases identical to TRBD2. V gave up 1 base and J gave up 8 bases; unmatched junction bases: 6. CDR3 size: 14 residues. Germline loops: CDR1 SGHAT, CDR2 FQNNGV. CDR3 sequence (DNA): TGTGCCAGCAGCTTAGCGCTCTCGGGAGGTACGCAGTATTTT. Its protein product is CASSLALSGGTQYF.

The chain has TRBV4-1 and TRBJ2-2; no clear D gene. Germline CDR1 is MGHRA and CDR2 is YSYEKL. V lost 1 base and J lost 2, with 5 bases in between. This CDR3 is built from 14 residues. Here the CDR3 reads CASSQGDNTGELFF. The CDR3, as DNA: TGCGCCAGCAGCCAAGGTGATAACACCGGGGAGCTGTTTTTT.

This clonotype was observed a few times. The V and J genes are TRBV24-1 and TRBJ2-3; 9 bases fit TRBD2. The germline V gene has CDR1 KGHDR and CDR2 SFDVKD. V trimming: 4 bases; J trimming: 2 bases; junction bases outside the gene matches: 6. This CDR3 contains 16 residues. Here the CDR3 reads CATSDRLAVNTDTQYF. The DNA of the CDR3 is TGTGCCACCAGTGACCGACTAGCGGTTAACACAGATACGCAGTATTTT.

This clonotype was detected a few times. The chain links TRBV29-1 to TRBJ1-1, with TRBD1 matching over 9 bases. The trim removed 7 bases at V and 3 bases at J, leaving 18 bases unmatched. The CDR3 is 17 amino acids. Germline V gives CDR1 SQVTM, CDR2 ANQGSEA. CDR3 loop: CSADQGQGLLGDTEAFF. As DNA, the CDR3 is TGCAGCGCCGACCAGGGACAGGGATTACTGGGGGACACTGAAGCTTTCTTT.

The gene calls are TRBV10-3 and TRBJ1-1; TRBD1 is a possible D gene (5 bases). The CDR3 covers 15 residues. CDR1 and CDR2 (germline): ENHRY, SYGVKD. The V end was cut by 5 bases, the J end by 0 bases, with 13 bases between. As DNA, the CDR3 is TGTGCCATCAGTCCACTCCGGGGGATGAACACTGAAGCTTTCTTT. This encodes CAISPLRGMNTEAFF.

Written as DNA, the CDR3 is TGCAGTGCTAGAGATATGACGGGAGCAAGATACAATGAGCAGTTCTTC. Translating it yields CSARDMTGARYNEQFF. V usage is TRBV20-1 and J usage is TRBJ2-1, with D possibly matching TRBD2 (6 bases). This CDR3 is 16 amino acids long. V lost 0 bases to trimming and J lost 4 bases, with 16 bases between them. CDR1 is DFQATT, CDR2 SNEGSKA, per germline (reference sequence).

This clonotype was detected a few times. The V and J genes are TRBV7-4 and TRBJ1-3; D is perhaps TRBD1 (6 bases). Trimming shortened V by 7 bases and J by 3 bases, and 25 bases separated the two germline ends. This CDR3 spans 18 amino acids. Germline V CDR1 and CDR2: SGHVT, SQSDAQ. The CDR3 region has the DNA TGTGCCAGCACCGGCACAGGGACCCTATGCTCAATTGGAAACACCATATATTTT. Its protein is CASTGTGTLCSIGNTIYF. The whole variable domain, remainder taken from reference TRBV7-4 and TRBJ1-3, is GAGVSQSPRYKVAKRGRDVALRCDSISGHVTLYWYRQTLGQGSEVLTYSQSDAQRDKSGRPSGRFSAERPERSVSTLKIQRTEQGDSAVYLCASTGTGTLCSIGNTIYFGEGSWLTVV.

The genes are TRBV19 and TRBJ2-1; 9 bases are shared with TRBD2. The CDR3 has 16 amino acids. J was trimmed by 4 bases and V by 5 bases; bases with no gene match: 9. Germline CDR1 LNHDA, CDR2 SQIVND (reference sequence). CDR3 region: CASSPTLAGMYNEQFF. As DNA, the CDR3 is TGTGCCAGTAGTCCGACCCTAGCGGGAATGTACAATGAGCAGTTCTTC.

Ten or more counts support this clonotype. For the CDR3, the DNA is TGTGCCAGCAGCTTATGGGCGGATGGGACTAGCGTCAAAAACATTCAGTACTTC. The encoded protein is CASSLWADGTSVKNIQYF. J is TRBJ2-4 and V is TRBV7-2; 10 bases match TRBD2. CDR1 is SGHTA, CDR2 FQGNSA, per germline. V gave up 2 bases and J gave up 3 bases; unmatched junction bases: 10. The CDR3 loop spans 18 amino acids.

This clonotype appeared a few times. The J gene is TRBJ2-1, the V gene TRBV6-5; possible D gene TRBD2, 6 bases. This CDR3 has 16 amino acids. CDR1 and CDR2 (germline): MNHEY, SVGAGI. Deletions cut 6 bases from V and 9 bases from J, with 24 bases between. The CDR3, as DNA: TGTGCCAGCAGATTTAGGACGGCCGGATTGGGGGGTGAGCAGTTCTTC. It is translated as CASRFRTAGLGGEQFF.

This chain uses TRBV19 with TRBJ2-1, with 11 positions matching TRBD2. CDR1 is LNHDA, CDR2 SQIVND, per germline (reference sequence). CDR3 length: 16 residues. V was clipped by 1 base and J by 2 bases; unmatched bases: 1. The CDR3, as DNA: TGTGCCAGTAGTATAGGACTAGCGGGGCCCTACAATGAGCAGTTCTTC. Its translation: CASSIGLAGPYNEQFF.

This CDR3 reads CASSEVAGGISPLHF. The CDR3 DNA reads TGTGCCAGCAGTGAAGTTGCAGGGGGCATTTCACCCCTCCACTTT. This chain uses TRBV25-1 with TRBJ1-6; 8 nucleotides agree with TRBD1. This CDR3 region has 15 residues. Germline lookup yields CDR1 MGHDK and CDR2 SYGVNS. The V gene end was trimmed by 2 bases and the J gene end by 9 bases; junction bases not matched to a gene: 6.

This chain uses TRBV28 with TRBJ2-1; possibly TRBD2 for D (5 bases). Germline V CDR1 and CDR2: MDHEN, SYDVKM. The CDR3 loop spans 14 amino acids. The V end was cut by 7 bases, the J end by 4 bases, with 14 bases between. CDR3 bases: TGTGCCAGCACCACCCCCGGGGTTTACAATGAGCAGTTCTTC. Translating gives CASTTPGVYNEQFF.